This TCR beta chain comes out of a study of T cell repertoires in cytomegalovirus infection. Study details: It was the public TCR beta signatures that indicated both CMV infection and matching HLA type. Study findings and constraints: CMV-specific HLA-C-restricted TCR beta clonotypes dominated the ex vivo response. Summed frequency of shared TCR beta families picked out CMV carriers who also had the relevant HLA.

TCRdb redid the calling of the reads with MiXCR, one entry per CDR3 protein. The sample holds 290,000 or so distinct CDR3 sequences; roughly a quarter are singletons and the top ten take about 14%. A note on this clonotype: No antigen is known for it.

CDR1 SQVTM and CDR2 ANQGSEA come from the germline V gene. The CDR3 loop spans 12 amino acids. The V end was cut by 3 bases, the J end by 0 bases, with 5 bases between. The receptor was derived from a human donor in good health (CMV status not recorded). Some clones in this sample may be carry-over from other donors' samples. The sample was PBMCs. This chain links TRBV29-1 with TRBJ1-1, with D unclear. The CDR3 sequence is CSVDWVNTEAFF. In DNA form, the CDR3 reads TGCAGCGTTGATTGGGTGAACACTGAAGCTTTCTTT.